Listed here is a single TCR beta chain. This clone was picked up one time. Its antigen is not yet known. Base quality data are lacking; no much larger clone is found one base away. The sample originates from a study of OX40 agonist ivuxolimab in advanced cancers. Describing the broader study: Ivuxolimab was a fully human IgG2 agonistic monoclonal antibody targeting the costimulatory receptor OX40 (CD134). Intravenous ivuxolimab was administered to patients every 2 weeks at six dose levels: 0.01, 0.1, 0.3, 1.5, 3 and 10 mg/kg. Of the 50 or so patients in dose escalation, some 20 had hepatocellular carcinoma, around 15 had melanoma, 9 had renal cell carcinoma and 9 had head and neck cancer. In the dose-escalation cohort, 82.7% of patients were male, and the mean age was approximately 60 years with a range of about 20 to 80. Prior anti-PD-1, anti-PD-L1 or anti-CTLA-4 therapy was permitted, and less than 45% of dose-escalation patients had received checkpoint inhibitors. Three dose-escalation patients achieved partial responses, one with hepatocellular carcinoma and two with cutaneous melanoma. Peripheral TCRbeta sequencing was intended to test whether TCR sequence diversity was altered and clonal T-cell expansion was caused by ivuxolimab. The paper reports the monotherapy dose-escalation portion (N of about 54 patients) of the phase I ivuxolimab trial.

Genomic DNA was isolated from the sorted cells so that the TCRbeta CDR3 region could be sequenced. TCRbeta CDR3 regions were sequenced using the immunoSEQ Assay. The clones in this table, taken by TCRdb from immuneACCESS, are in-frame only. Not every clone is retained; where verified, under half of the shortfall comes from an unresolved V gene, and the cause of the rest is unknown. Across this sample there are roughly 92,000 clones, with around 90% seen only once. Of the sample, around 3.5% falls within the top ten clones. Summary of the overall study and its limitations: Antigen specificity was not determined for the clonally expanded peripheral T cells. After ivuxolimab, CD8+ T cells had more expanded clones than CD4+ T cells on average. Low levels of normalized T-cell clonal expansion were also seen in some nonresponding patients. In partial responders in the 0.1-3.0 mg/kg groups, normalized peripheral clonal expansion was found to be among the lowest, especially among CD8+ T cells. At doses from 0.1 to 3.0 mg/kg, clonal expansion was seen in both CD4+ and CD8+ blood T cells between baseline and week 6.

Patients with a history of autoimmune disease or receiving systemic immunosuppression were excluded from the trial. In every dose cohort, peripheral blood was drawn for TCR sequencing at baseline, cycle 4 day 1, and cycle 7 day 1. Samples came from an open-label, multicenter, first-in-human phase I dose-escalation trial of ivuxolimab. The trial enrolled adults with locally advanced or metastatic head and neck squamous cell, hepatocellular, melanoma or renal cell carcinoma. CD4+ and CD8+ T cells were sorted separately from peripheral blood before TCR sequencing. The sequence derives from an adult with an advanced solid tumor such as melanoma, head and neck, liver or kidney cancer. Sample: CD4+ or CD8+ T cells sorted from blood, taken in a trial of the OX40 agonist ivuxolimab.

CDR3 region: CASSLGPGTVYGYTF. DNA sequence: TGTGCCAGCAGCTTGGGCCCTGGGACAGTCTATGGCTACACCTTC. In this chain, TRBV5-6 is recombined with TRBJ1-2, with 7 central nucleotides matching TRBD1. The CDR3 sequence holds 15 residues, the cysteine and phenylalanine included. The sequence is cut down to CDR3 DNA, 45 bases in frame from base 1. CDR1 SGHDT and CDR2 YYEEEE were looked up in the germline V gene. V is trimmed back by 0 bases and J by 4 bases, and the junction contains 6 bases that no gene match accounts for.